One sample yielded the 26 T cell receptor beta chains listed below, sequenced in a study of identical twins. TCRdb reanalysed the 5' RACE reads using MiXCR and keeps one entry per CDR3 protein. This table holds a few hundred thousand distinct CDR3 sequences, approximately 12% found once. The data also belong to a second study, concerning yellow fever vaccine responses in identical twins.

Sequencing used memory (CD45RO+) T cells sorted from blood. The receptor source for this set is a woman aged 18-30 years in good health.

This chain uses TRBV24-1 with TRBJ2-1; the D is unclear. Germline lookup yields CDR1 KGHDR and CDR2 SFDVKD. The V and J ends lost 2 bases and 3 bases respectively, with 13 bases between them. CDR3 length: 16 residues. In DNA form, the CDR3 reads TGTGCCACCAGTGATTCTGACGGCCCAGGCTACAATGAGCAGTTCTTC. Its translation is CATSDSDGPGYNEQFF.

This chain joins TRBV28 and TRBJ2-7, with D unresolved. The germline V gene encodes CDR1 MDHEN and CDR2 SYDVKM. The length of the CDR3 is 12 residues. V lost 4 bases and J lost 2, with 6 bases in between. The CDR3 loop reads CASSSETYEQYF. In DNA form, the CDR3 reads TGTGCCAGCAGTTCGGAAACCTACGAGCAGTACTTC.

This rearrangement joins TRBV11-2 to TRBJ2-3, with a weak D call TRBD2 (6 bases). The CDR3 is 13 residues long. The germline gives CDR1 SGHAT, CDR2 FQNNGV. V was cut by 5 bases and J by 7 bases, with 13 bases left in between. CDR3 bases: TGTGCCAGCAGCACCTCGGGACTCTATACGCAGTATTTT. Protein: CASSTSGLYTQYF.

This clonotype was recorded many times. The chain uses TRBV10-3 and TRBJ2-3; the match to TRBD2 covers 9 bases. V shed 7 bases, J shed 4 bases, and the junction held 12 bases outside the gene matches. The CDR3 sequence is 16 residues long. Germline CDR1 is ENHRY and CDR2 is SYGVKD. Here the CDR3 reads CAINGGREERADTQYF. The CDR3 nucleotides are TGTGCCATCAACGGCGGGAGGGAGGAAAGGGCAGATACGCAGTATTTT.

The rearrangement links TRBV28 to TRBJ1-6; D gene ambiguous. Trimming stripped 2 bases from V and 8 bases from J, with 13 bases between. Per germline, CDR1 MDHEN and CDR2 SYDVKM. This CDR3 is built from 15 residues. CDR3 DNA sequence: TGTGCCAGCAGTTTAAGGGCAGGAGTGGATTCACCCCTCCACTTT. Its protein product is CASSLRAGVDSPLHF. Together with reference TRBV28 and TRBJ1-6, the CDR3 gives the full variable domain: DVKVTQSSRYLVKRTGEKVFLECVQDMDHENMFWYRQDPGLGLRLIYFSYDVKMKEKGDIPEGYSVSREKKERFSLILESASTNQTSMYLCASSLRAGVDSPLHFGNGTRLTVT.

This clonotype was observed a handful of times. The CDR3 sequence is CSARAGGGAPGNEQYF. The CDR3 DNA reads TGCAGTGCTAGAGCGGGCGGGGGGGCCCCAGGGAACGAGCAGTACTTC. This chain uses TRBV20-1 with TRBJ2-7; the match to TRBD2 covers 9 bases. In germline, CDR1 is DFQATT, CDR2 SNEGSKA (reference sequence). V was pared by 1 base and J by 5 bases, with 12 bases of the junction left unmatched. The CDR3 has 16 residues.

The chain carries TRBV10-3 and TRBJ2-2; 9 nucleotides agree with TRBD1. The CDR3 is made up of 15 amino acids. V shed 10 bases and J 0 bases; nucleotides not matched to a gene: 6. Per germline, CDR1 ENHRY and CDR2 SYGVKD. The CDR3 region is CATGQGLSNTGELFF. The CDR3 nucleotides read TGTGCCACCGGACAGGGGCTTTCGAACACCGGGGAGCTGTTTTTT.

This clonotype was seen at least ten times. This chain links TRBV4-3 with TRBJ2-7; TRBD1 might be the D (5 bases). V lost 2 bases to trimming and J lost 0 bases, with 11 bases between them. Per the germline V gene, CDR1 is LGHNA and CDR2 is YSLEER. The CDR3 loop spans 15 amino acids. The CDR3 here is CASSQQGMSSYEQYF. CDR3 sequence (DNA): TGCGCCAGCAGCCAACAGGGCATGAGCTCCTACGAGCAGTACTTC.

This clonotype has only a few counts. The J gene is TRBJ2-1, the V gene TRBV7-9; 9 bases match TRBD2. CDR1 and CDR2 from the germline V gene are SEHNR and FQNEAQ (reference sequence). The CDR3 consists of 16 residues. Germline trimming cut 1 base from V and 10 bases from J; bases unmatched to any gene: 11. CDR3 protein: CASSLGRGRAEYEQFF. The CDR3 DNA sequence: TGTGCCAGCAGCTTAGGCCGCGGGAGGGCCGAGTACGAGCAGTTCTTC.

This clonotype was counted ten times or more. The chain recombines TRBV7-6 with TRBJ2-7, with D possibly matching TRBD1 (6 bases). Trimming pared 4 bases from V and 1 base from J, leaving 14 bases between. CDR3 size: 15 residues. Germline values: CDR1 SGHVS, CDR2 FNYEAQ. The CDR3 spells CASSSFPRGSYEQYF. CDR3 DNA: TGTGCCAGCAGCTCCTTCCCCAGGGGATCCTACGAGCAGTACTTC.

The chain uses TRBV7-9 and TRBJ1-4; 7 positions agree with TRBD1. Germline V gene lookup returns CDR1 SEHNR and CDR2 FQNEAQ (reference sequence). V lost 4 bases and J lost 4; bases outside the gene matches: 6. This CDR3 is 15 amino acids long. CDR3 nucleotide sequence: TGTGCCAGCAGCTCACCCGGGACAGTTAATGAAAAACTGTTTTTT. It is translated as CASSSPGTVNEKLFF.

Ten or more counts support this clonotype. The gene calls are TRBV20-1 and TRBJ1-3; TRBD1 matches at 7 bases. The germline gives CDR1 DFQATT, CDR2 SNEGSKA (reference sequence). The CDR3 loop spans 13 amino acids. V lost 6 bases, J lost 0 bases, and 2 bases stayed unmatched. CDR3 DNA sequence: TGCAGTGCAAGGGACAGCTCTGGAAACACCATATATTTT. Its translation is CSARDSSGNTIYF.

V is TRBV6-2 or TRBV6-3 and J is TRBJ2-2; possible D gene TRBD1, 6 bases. Germline V gives CDR1 MNHEY, CDR2 SVGEGT. The CDR3 consists of 14 residues. Trimming stripped 5 bases from V and 3 bases from J, with 10 bases between. CDR3 nucleotide sequence: TGTGCCAGCAGTAGCAGGGGTTACACCGGGGAGCTGTTTTTT. Protein product: CASSSRGYTGELFF.

This clonotype was picked up many times. The J gene is TRBJ2-5, the V gene TRBV6-2 or TRBV6-3; no clear D. Germline CDR1 reads MNHEY; CDR2 reads SVGEGT. The CDR3 has 13 residues. V lost 2 bases to trimming and J lost 5 bases, with 9 bases between them. CDR3 coding DNA: TGTGCCAGCAGTTACGTAGAGACGGAGACCCAGTACTTC. This encodes CASSYVETETQYF.

The chain has TRBV28 and TRBJ1-4; no clear D. CDR1 and CDR2 from the germline V gene are MDHEN and SYDVKM. CDR3 length: 12 residues. V gave up 7 bases and J gave up 8 bases, with 11 bases separating them. The CDR3 sequence: CASNVGGEKLFF. The DNA of the CDR3 is TGTGCCAGCAATGTCGGCGGGGAAAAACTGTTTTTT.

The chain employs TRBV11-2 and TRBJ2-4; D unresolved. Germline V gives CDR1 SGHAT, CDR2 FQNNGV. V lost 3 bases and J lost 7, with 7 bases in between. This CDR3 region has 12 residues. The CDR3: CASSFSSNIQYF. Written as DNA, the CDR3 is TGTGCCAGCAGCTTTTCTTCGAACATTCAGTACTTC.

This clonotype was counted many times. The chain employs TRBV2 and TRBJ1-6; D gene uncertain. This CDR3 is 15 amino acids long. The V end was cut by 4 bases, the J end by 6 bases, with 13 bases between. Germline loops: CDR1 SNHLY, CDR2 FYNNEI. The CDR3 here is CASSGMGGANSPLHF. CDR3 nucleotide sequence: TGTGCCAGCAGTGGAATGGGCGGAGCTAATTCACCCCTCCACTTT.

This clonotype was recorded a few times. The chain links TRBV6-2 or TRBV6-3 to TRBJ2-7, with D possibly TRBD2 on 6 matching bases. The CDR3 totals 15 residues. CDR1 MNHEY and CDR2 SVGEGT come from the germline V gene. V lost 6 bases to trimming and J lost 2 bases, with 17 bases between them. CDR3: CASSFGGLPPYEQYF. In nucleotides, the CDR3 is TGTGCCAGCAGCTTCGGGGGTCTGCCCCCCTACGAGCAGTACTTC.

The chain employs TRBV6-1 and TRBJ1-5; 7 nucleotides line up with TRBD1. The V segment lost 10 bases and the J segment 3 bases; nucleotides outside the gene matches: 12. The V gene's germline CDR1 is MNHNS and CDR2 SASEGT. The CDR3 consists of 15 residues. The CDR3 DNA follows: TGTGCCACCAGGCTAGGGGGCGAACACAATCAGCCCCAGCATTTT. Its translation is CATRLGGEHNQPQHF.

This chain joins TRBV10-3 and TRBJ2-7; 9 nucleotides match TRBD1. CDR1 and CDR2 (germline): ENHRY, SYGVKD. This CDR3 spans 14 amino acids. The trim removed 6 bases at V and 0 bases at J, leaving 3 bases unmatched. In DNA form, the CDR3 reads TGTGCCATCAGCCCGGGACAGGGCTCCTACGAGCAGTACTTC. This encodes CAISPGQGSYEQYF.

This clonotype was seen repeatedly, ten times or more. The chain uses TRBV10-2 and TRBJ2-7; 9 bases line up with TRBD2. The junction had 8 bases not matched to a gene; V was cut back by 5 bases and J by 9 bases. The CDR3 consists of 13 residues. Looked up from germline, CDR1 is WSHSY and CDR2 is SAAADI. In DNA, the CDR3 is TGCGCCAGCAGTTCTGCTAGCGGGACGGGGCAGTACTTC. Translating it yields CASSSASGTGQYF.

This clonotype was recorded a few times. The chain links TRBV7-2 to TRBJ2-7; no reliable D call. The germline gives CDR1 SGHTA, CDR2 FQGNSA. V lost 2 bases and J lost 6, with 17 bases in between. This CDR3 spans 15 amino acids. CDR3 residues: CASSLTWVVGSEQYF. The DNA of the CDR3 is TGTGCCAGCAGCTTAACGTGGGTCGTTGGCAGCGAGCAGTACTTC.

The chain uses TRBV7-2 and TRBJ2-2; 9 positions match TRBD2. Unmatched junction bases numbered 5, after V lost 4 bases and J lost 8 bases. The CDR3 contains 14 residues. In germline, CDR1 is SGHTA, CDR2 FQGNSA. The CDR3 coding sequence is TGTGCCAGCAGCTGGGGGACTAGCTCAGGGGAGCTGTTTTTT. Protein sequence: CASSWGTSSGELFF.

The chain employs TRBV12-3 or TRBV12-4 and TRBJ2-1; the D gene is possibly TRBD2 (6 bases). V was shortened by 2 bases and J by 6 bases, with 17 bases between the two germline ends. The CDR3 is made up of 16 amino acids. In nucleotides, the CDR3 is TGTGCCAGCAGTTTATCTAGCGCAGGGTGGGGCAATGAGCAGTTCTTC. It yields the protein CASSLSSAGWGNEQFF.

The V gene is TRBV5-1, the J gene TRBJ2-7, with 9 positions matching TRBD1. J lost 2 bases, V lost 4 bases, and 4 bases had no gene match. Germline V CDR1 and CDR2: SGHRS, YFSETQ. The CDR3 extends over 14 amino acids. The CDR3 DNA reads as TGCGCCAGCAGCGTACAGGGGGCCGCCTACGAGCAGTACTTC. The encoded protein is CASSVQGAAYEQYF.

This clonotype was found a few times. The CDR3 sequence is CATSDLAQNEQFF. CDR3 DNA: TGTGCCACCAGTGATCTAGCGCAAAATGAGCAGTTCTTC. The chain couples TRBV24-1 to TRBJ2-1; TRBD2 is a possible D gene (6 bases). Trimming shortened V by 3 bases and J by 7 bases, and 9 bases separated the two germline ends. The germline V gene has CDR1 KGHDR and CDR2 SFDVKD. The CDR3 runs 13 residues.